These 26 T cell receptor beta chains were sequenced from one sample in a study of T cell repertoires in cytomegalovirus infection. One entry per CDR3 protein, called by TCRdb with MiXCR from the reads. The sample includes a few hundred thousand distinct CDR3 sequences, about a sixth of them seen just once. Sequenced sample: PBMCs. These receptors all come from a human donor in good health (CMV status not recorded). Some clones in this sample may be carry-over from other donors' samples.

This clonotype occurred once. This may be a read error: a much more frequent sequence differs by one nucleotide. The J gene is TRBJ1-4, the V gene TRBV7-1, with TRBD1 matching over 11 bases. TRBV7-1 is labeled an ORF, and its function is uncertain. V lost 4 bases, J lost 9 bases, and 7 bases stayed unmatched. This CDR3 is 15 amino acids long. CDR3 DNA sequence: TGTGCCAGCAGCTGGGGACAGGGGGACGATAAAAAACTGTTTTTT. Translated: CASSWGQGDDKKLFF.

This clonotype appeared a few times. This sequence joins TRBV4-3 and TRBJ1-1; D is undetermined. Deletions cut 0 bases from V and 1 base from J, with 6 bases between. In germline, CDR1 is LGHNA, CDR2 YSLEER. The CDR3 runs 14 residues. CDR3 residues: CASSQEWENTEAFF. Written as DNA, the CDR3 is TGCGCCAGCAGCCAAGAATGGGAGAACACTGAAGCTTTCTTT.

In nucleotides, the CDR3 is TGCAGCGTCCGGACAGTTCTTATGAACACTGAAGCTTTCTTT. Encoded protein: CSVRTVLMNTEAFF. This chain connects TRBV29-1 to TRBJ1-1, with a possible D match to TRBD1 (6 bases). V was cut by 6 bases and J by 0 bases, with 14 bases left in between. The CDR3 has 14 residues. Germline V gene sequence: CDR1 SQVTM, CDR2 ANQGSEA. Filled out from reference TRBV29-1 and TRBJ1-1, the complete variable domain reads SAVISQKPSRDICQRGTSLTIQCQVDSQVTMMFWYRQQPGQSLTLIATANQGSEATYESGFVIDKFPISRPNLTFSTLTVSNMSPEDSSIYLCSVRTVLMNTEAFFGQGTRLTVV.

The sample holds a few counts of this clonotype. V usage is TRBV6-2 or TRBV6-3 and J usage is TRBJ1-1, with a weak D call TRBD1 (6 bases). Germline V lookup: CDR1 MNHEY, CDR2 SVGEGT. V dropped 6 bases and J dropped 4 bases, with 18 bases sitting between them. The CDR3 runs 15 residues. The CDR3 coding sequence is TGTGCCAGCAGCACGACGCCGGACAGATTCACTGAAGCTTTCTTT. Its protein product is CASSTTPDRFTEAFF.

This clonotype was counted only a few times. This chain links TRBV29-1 with TRBJ1-5; D ambiguous. V lost 3 bases, J lost 7 bases, and 13 bases lay in between. CDR3 length: 13 amino acids. The germline V gene has CDR1 SQVTM and CDR2 ANQGSEA. CDR3 protein: CSVEGQSGQPQHF. The CDR3 DNA sequence: TGCAGCGTTGAGGGCCAAAGCGGGCAGCCCCAGCATTTT.

This clonotype was seen many times. V is TRBV7-2 and J is TRBJ2-5, with TRBD2 matching over 9 bases. The CDR3 has 17 amino acids. After removal of 1 base from V and 5 bases from J, the junction contained 11 bases not matched to a gene. The germline V gene has CDR1 SGHTA and CDR2 FQGNSA. The CDR3 reads CASSLGLRGGARETQYF. CDR3 nucleotides: TGTGCCAGCAGCTTAGGTCTGCGCGGGGGGGCACGGGAGACCCAGTACTTC.

This clonotype was counted ten times or more. The chain couples TRBV28 to TRBJ1-5, with 7 bases lining up with TRBD1. With 0 bases clipped from V and 0 bases from J, the junction kept 5 bases outside the gene matches. Germline V lookup: CDR1 MDHEN, CDR2 SYDVKM. This CDR3 has 17 residues. The CDR3 loop reads CASSLWGQRYSNQPQHF. The CDR3 bases are TGTGCCAGCAGTTTATGGGGACAGCGGTATAGCAATCAGCCCCAGCATTTT.

The genes are TRBV6-2 or TRBV6-3 and TRBJ2-1; D is possibly TRBD2 (9 bases). The CDR3 extends over 16 amino acids. Germline assignment: CDR1 MNHEY and CDR2 SVGEGT. The V and J ends lost 5 bases and 6 bases respectively, with 20 bases between them. The CDR3 region has the DNA TGTGCCAGCAGTGGACAGGGAGCGGGGGGATTCAATGAGCAGTTCTTC. The encoded protein is CASSGQGAGGFNEQFF.

The chain couples TRBV12-3 or TRBV12-4 to TRBJ2-3, with D perhaps given as TRBD1 or TRBD2 (5 bases each). The V end was cut by 5 bases, the J end by 3 bases, with 18 bases between. This CDR3 contains 16 residues. DNA for the CDR3: TGTGCCAGCAGTCGCTACACGGGGCGAGGAACAGATACGCAGTATTTT. Translation gives CASSRYTGRGTDTQYF.

At least ten counts were recorded for this clonotype. The gene calls are TRBV4-1 and TRBJ1-5; TRBD1 might be the D (6 bases). This CDR3 has 16 residues. CDR1 is MGHRA, CDR2 YSYEKL, per germline. The V and J ends lost 3 bases and 6 bases respectively, with 18 bases between them. The CDR3 loop reads CASSHHWARGPQPQHF. Written as DNA, the CDR3 is TGCGCCAGCAGCCATCACTGGGCCAGGGGCCCTCAGCCCCAGCATTTT.

Only a few counts were recorded for this clonotype. The chain uses TRBV27 and TRBJ2-7; D unresolved. This CDR3 contains 14 residues. V lost 8 bases and J 0 bases, leaving 14 bases between the germline ends. Germline V CDR1 and CDR2: MNHEY, SMNVEV (reference sequence). The CDR3 DNA sequence: TGTGCCAGCGGGGAATGGGTAAGCTCCTACGAGCAGTACTTC. Translated: CASGEWVSSYEQYF.

The chain recombines TRBV29-1 with TRBJ2-1; weak D call: TRBD2 (6 bases). The CDR3 is 10 amino acids. Looked up from germline, CDR1 is SQVTM and CDR2 is ANQGSEA. V lost 6 bases and J 9 bases, leaving 9 bases between the germline ends. CDR3 in amino acids: CSVLEGEQFF. In DNA, the CDR3 is TGCAGCGTCCTGGAGGGTGAGCAGTTCTTC.

This clonotype was observed a handful of times. This chain connects TRBV4-3 to TRBJ2-2; 7 nucleotides line up with TRBD2. This CDR3 comprises 14 residues. Germline assignment: CDR1 LGHNA and CDR2 YSLEER. Trimming at V came to 1 base and at J to 7 bases, leaving 3 bases not matched to a gene. The CDR3 sequence: CASSQVLASGELFF. The CDR3 DNA reads TGCGCCAGCAGCCAAGTACTAGCGAGCGGGGAGCTGTTTTTT.

This clonotype was counted many times. The V gene is TRBV7-8, the J gene TRBJ2-3, with D perhaps assigned TRBD1 or TRBD2 (5 bases each). CDR3 length: 12 amino acids. Trimming took off 1 base at V and 10 bases at J, with 9 bases between the two ends. Germline V gives CDR1 SGHVS, CDR2 FQNEAQ. The CDR3 sequence is CASSLVGESQYF. CDR3 DNA sequence: TGTGCCAGCAGCTTAGTGGGGGAATCGCAGTATTTT.

This clonotype was recorded at least ten times. The chain carries TRBV12-3 or TRBV12-4 and TRBJ2-1; the D gene is possibly TRBD1 (6 bases). The CDR3 contains 17 residues. V gave up 6 bases and J gave up 0 bases, with 18 bases separating them. CDR3 DNA: TGTGCCAGCAGCTGGGGGACACAGGGCCCCTCCTACAATGAGCAGTTCTTC. This translates into CASSWGTQGPSYNEQFF.

This clonotype was picked up a small number of times. The chain is built from TRBV20-1 and TRBJ1-5, with 9 bases aligning to TRBD1. Germline V gene sequence: CDR1 DFQATT, CDR2 SNEGSKA (reference sequence). The trim removed 5 bases at V and 6 bases at J, leaving 5 bases unmatched. CDR3 length equals 13 residues. CDR3 bases: TGCAGTGCTCGGGACAGGGCCGGTCAGCCCCAGCATTTT. Its protein product is CSARDRAGQPQHF.

The chain employs TRBV18 and TRBJ2-1, with D possibly being TRBD1 or TRBD2 (5 bases each). The CDR3 covers 15 residues. Germline V gene lookup returns CDR1 KGHSH and CDR2 LQKENI. The V end lost 3 bases, the J end lost 5 bases, and 14 bases lay between the germline ends. CDR3: CASSPGAFANNEQFF. In nucleotides, the CDR3 is TGTGCCAGCTCACCCGGGGCCTTCGCAAACAATGAGCAGTTCTTC.

There are many counts of this clonotype. CDR3 protein: CASSTGHQPTDTQYF. The CDR3 DNA follows: TGTGCCAGCAGCACGGGACACCAACCCACAGATACGCAGTATTTT. V usage is TRBV7-2 and J usage is TRBJ2-3, with D perhaps TRBD1 (6 bases). Germline-derived CDR1 and CDR2 are SGHTA and FQGNSA. V lost 5 bases and J lost 2, with 14 bases in between. The CDR3 is 15 residues long.

The V gene is TRBV7-4, the J gene TRBJ2-1, with 11 bases lining up with TRBD2. This CDR3 comprises 17 residues. The V and J ends lost 5 bases and 3 bases, in that order; junction bases with no gene match: 9. Germline CDR1 and CDR2: SGHVT and SQSDAQ. The CDR3 region is CASSPGTSGLVYNEQFF. CDR3 DNA: TGTGCCAGCAGCCCAGGGACTAGCGGACTCGTCTACAATGAGCAGTTCTTC.

This clonotype was counted at least ten times. The chain combines TRBV20-1 with TRBJ2-5, with unresolved D. With 0 bases removed from V and 12 bases from J, the gap between germline ends came to 11 bases. The germline gives CDR1 DFQATT, CDR2 SNEGSKA (reference sequence). This CDR3 has 11 residues. CDR3 nucleotides: TGCAGTGCTAGAGATGGCTCCGTCGAGTACTTC. This gives the protein CSARDGSVEYF.

Comments on this clonotype: This clone may be a read error of a much larger clone one base away. The limits of the CDR3 on the DNA are not certain, so only TCRdb's listed CDR3 is given. This chain joins TRBV7-2 and TRBJ1-3. The CDR3 contains 15 residues when both ends are counted. Germline CDR1 is SGHTA and CDR2 is FQGNSA. The CDR3 reads CASSLWVAPGNTRYF.

J is TRBJ2-2 and V is TRBV4-3; D not certain. The CDR3 loop spans 16 amino acids. V was pared by 1 base and J by 0 bases, with 9 bases between. Germline V CDR1 and CDR2: LGHNA, YSLEER. The CDR3 protein is CASSQGAATNTGELFF. In DNA, the CDR3 is TGCGCCAGCAGCCAAGGGGCCGCCACGAACACCGGGGAGCTGTTTTTT.

Many counts were recorded for this clonotype. V is TRBV5-1 and J is TRBJ2-1, with 8 bases aligning to TRBD1. There are 15 residues in the CDR3. Per germline, CDR1 SGHRS and CDR2 YFSETQ. The J segment lost 4 bases and the V segment lost 0 bases, leaving 3 bases of the junction unmatched. CDR3 DNA sequence: TGCGCCAGCAGCTTGGGAAGGACAGGGTACAATGAGCAGTTCTTC. Translating gives CASSLGRTGYNEQFF.

This clonotype was counted ten times or more. The chain has TRBV7-2 and TRBJ1-2, with D possibly TRBD1 on 5 matching bases. Germline lookup yields CDR1 SGHTA and CDR2 FQGNSA. Trimming stripped 8 bases from V and 0 bases from J, with 25 bases between. This CDR3 region has 18 residues. The CDR3 nucleotides read TGTGCCAGCCGGAGCTTAGGGGAGGGAGGATTAACTAACTATGGCTACACCTTC. Its protein product is CASRSLGEGGLTNYGYTF.

V and J are TRBV3-1 and TRBJ1-6; 8 bases are shared with TRBD1. Looked up from germline, CDR1 is LGHDT and CDR2 is YNNKEL (reference sequence). With 0 bases clipped from V and 9 bases from J, the junction kept 4 bases outside the gene matches. This CDR3 comprises 15 residues. The DNA of the CDR3 is TGTGCCAGCAGCCAAGACTGGACAGGGACTTCACCCCTCCACTTT. It codes for CASSQDWTGTSPLHF.

V and J are TRBV6-5 and TRBJ1-6; D may be TRBD1 (5 bases). Germline values: CDR1 MNHEY, CDR2 SVGAGI. This CDR3 is 17 amino acids long. Trimming took 0 bases from V and 5 from J, leaving 14 bases between them. Here the CDR3 reads CASSYSRPGRDNSPLHF. For the CDR3, the DNA is TGTGCCAGCAGTTACTCGCGACCGGGACGGGATAATTCACCCCTCCACTTT.